The 24 T cell receptor beta chains given below trace back to one sample, sequenced in a study of blood T cell repertoires in COVID-19. Data came from immunoSEQ multiplex PCR; TCRdb stores just in-frame clones and leaves some out. Altogether under 450,000 clones are present, about 90% being singletons, with the ten largest covering approximately 3%. The specimen sequenced was PBMCs or T cells enriched from blood (not recorded which). Receptors originate from a woman aged 30 to 39 who had recovered from COVID-19.

The J gene is TRBJ2-2, the V gene TRBV7-3; 9 positions agree with TRBD2. The CDR3 length is 17 residues. The germline gives CDR1 SGHTA, CDR2 FQGTGA. After removal of 5 bases from V and 1 base from J, the junction contained 8 bases not matched to a gene. The CDR3 DNA reads TGTGCCAGCAGCCCGCAGCGGGGGGCCCTGAACACCGGGGAGCTGTTTTTT. Protein sequence: CASSPQRGALNTGELFF.

The rearrangement joins TRBV19 to TRBJ1-2, with D perhaps TRBD1 (5 bases). Trimming shortened V by 6 bases and J by 8 bases, and 19 bases separated the two germline ends. Germline V gene data show CDR1 as LNHDA and CDR2 as SQIVND (reference sequence). This CDR3 comprises 14 residues. The CDR3 DNA reads as TGTGCCAGTAGCTTCTGGCTCAGGGTAGGCGGCTACACCTTC. This codes for CASSFWLRVGGYTF.

The chain uses TRBV5-1 and TRBJ2-3; no reliable D call. Germline V CDR1 and CDR2: SGHRS, YFSETQ. The CDR3 runs 14 residues. The V end lost 0 bases, the J end lost 1 base, and 6 bases lay between the germline ends. The CDR3 DNA sequence: TGCGCCAGCAGCTTGGCCGAGGGCACAGATACGCAGTATTTT. It is translated as CASSLAEGTDTQYF.

V is TRBV7-2 and J is TRBJ1-4; weak D call: TRBD1 (6 bases). V shed 2 bases and J shed 7 bases, with 11 bases lying between them. Germline values: CDR1 SGHTA, CDR2 FQGNSA. CDR3 length equals 14 residues. CDR3 DNA: TGTGCCAGCAGCTTATCAGGGGTGGCTGAAAAACTGTTTTTT. The encoded protein is CASSLSGVAEKLFF. Complete variable domain (other parts from reference TRBV7-2 and TRBJ1-4): GAGVSQSPSNKVTEKGKDVELRCDPISGHTALYWYRQSLGQGLEFLIYFQGNSAPDKSGLPSDRFSAERTGGSVSTLTIQRTQQEDSAVYLCASSLSGVAEKLFFGSGTQLSVL.

This rearrangement joins TRBV20-1 to TRBJ1-1; weak D call: TRBD1 (6 bases). Germline loops: CDR1 DFQATT, CDR2 SNEGSKA (reference sequence). CDR3 length: 14 residues. Trimming removed 3 bases at V and 10 bases at J, with 21 bases between. CDR3 DNA: TGCAGTGCTAGTGACTCGAGAGGGGGTCTTCGAGCTTTCTTT. Translated, it gives CSASDSRGGLRAFF.

This chain links TRBV7-9 with TRBJ1-2; possible D gene TRBD1, 5 bases. The germline V and J ends were trimmed by 5 bases and 0 bases, with 7 bases remaining between them. CDR1 and CDR2 from the germline V gene are SEHNR and FQNEAQ (reference sequence). The CDR3 sequence is 13 residues long. The DNA for the CDR3 is TGTGCCAGCAGCACAGGTTCTAACTATGGCTACACCTTC. It yields the protein CASSTGSNYGYTF.

This chain uses TRBV6-5 with TRBJ1-3; D perhaps matches TRBD1 (5 bases). Germline V gene data show CDR1 as MNHEY and CDR2 as SVGAGI. This CDR3 has 14 amino acids. The ends were cut back, 6 bases at V and 3 bases at J, with 12 bases in the middle. This CDR3 is CASRPPGFGNTIYF. DNA of the CDR3: TGTGCCAGCAGACCCCCAGGGTTTGGAAACACCATATATTTT.

The chain carries TRBV10-3 and TRBJ1-4, with D unresolved. V dropped 3 bases and J dropped 2 bases, with 10 bases sitting between them. Germline-derived CDR1 and CDR2 are ENHRY and SYGVKD. The CDR3 has 15 amino acids. CDR3: CAISEKAATNEKLFF. The CDR3 bases are TGTGCCATCAGTGAAAAAGCCGCTACTAATGAAAAACTGTTTTTT.

The chain joins TRBV6-5 to TRBJ2-7; 8 bases are shared with TRBD1. The germline gives CDR1 MNHEY, CDR2 SVGAGI. V lost 0 bases, J lost 4 bases, and 8 bases stayed unmatched. This CDR3 comprises 16 residues. CDR3 DNA sequence: TGTGCCAGCAGTTACTCGGGCCCACGACAGGGGTACGAGCAGTACTTC. This encodes CASSYSGPRQGYEQYF.

This chain joins TRBV9 and TRBJ1-3; 9 bases align to TRBD1. Per the germline V gene, CDR1 is SGDLS and CDR2 is YYNGEE. This CDR3 has 14 residues. Germline trimming cut 5 bases from V and 3 bases from J; bases unmatched to any gene: 3. CDR3 in DNA: TGTGCCAGCAGGGGGACAGGGAATGGAAACACCATATATTTT. Protein product: CASRGTGNGNTIYF. Using reference TRBV9 and TRBJ1-3 for the parts outside the CDR3, the full variable domain is DSGVTQTPKHLITATGQRVTLRCSPRSGDLSVYWYQQSLDQGLQFLIQYYNGEERAKGNILERFSAQQFPDLHSELNLSSLELGDSALYFCASRGTGNGNTIYFGEGSWLTVV.

This chain links TRBV7-9 with TRBJ1-1, with D hard to call. The CDR3 runs 14 residues. Germline CDR1 SEHNR, CDR2 FQNEAQ (reference sequence). V was clipped by 0 bases and J by 5 bases, with 10 bases between them. The CDR3 DNA reads as TGTGCCAGCAGCTTAGCTGGGTCCGGGACTGAAGCTTTCTTT. It is translated as CASSLAGSGTEAFF. The variable domain in full, with the rest retrieved from reference TRBV7-9 and TRBJ1-1, is DTGVSQNPRHKITKRGQNVTFRCDPISEHNRLYWYRQTLGQGPEFLTYFQNEAQLEKSRLLSDRFSAERPKGSFSTLEIQRTEQGDSAMYLCASSLAGSGTEAFFGQGTRLTVV.

The gene calls are TRBV28 and TRBJ2-5; possibly TRBD1 for D (6 bases). CDR3 length: 14 residues. The V and J ends lost 3 bases and 1 base respectively, with 9 bases between them. CDR1 is MDHEN, CDR2 SYDVKM, per germline. CDR3 loop: CASSFRGLQETQYF. CDR3 DNA: TGTGCCAGCAGTTTCAGGGGCCTCCAAGAGACCCAGTACTTC.

This rearrangement joins TRBV6-1 to TRBJ2-1; 9 positions match TRBD2. V was clipped by 2 bases and J by 7 bases; unmatched bases: 9. The CDR3 is 16 residues long. Germline-derived CDR1 and CDR2 are MNHNS and SASEGT. This CDR3 is CASSESEREVGNEQFF. The CDR3, as DNA: TGTGCCAGCAGTGAATCGGAGCGGGAGGTAGGGAATGAGCAGTTCTTC.

The rearrangement uses TRBV18 and TRBJ2-7, with TRBD1 matching 9 bases. This CDR3 spans 15 amino acids. Germline CDR1 reads KGHSH; CDR2 reads LQKENI. Trimming removed 3 bases from V and 5 bases from J; junction bases left unmatched: 8. The CDR3 DNA is TGTGCCAGCTCACCCATGACAGGGGGATCCCACGAGCAGTACTTC. It specifies CASSPMTGGSHEQYF.

The rearrangement links TRBV4-2 to TRBJ1-1; the D is unclear. Germline values: CDR1 LGHNA, CDR2 YNFKEQ. The length of the CDR3 is 15 residues. The ends were cut back, 0 bases at V and 1 base at J, with 9 bases in the middle. CDR3 amino acids: CASSQDGSPNTEAFF. Written as DNA, the CDR3 is TGTGCCAGCAGCCAAGATGGGAGCCCGAACACTGAAGCTTTCTTT.

The rearrangement joins TRBV2 to TRBJ2-3, with a tentative D call TRBD2 (6 bases). Germline-derived CDR1 and CDR2 are SNHLY and FYNNEI. The CDR3 length is 13 residues. Trimming removed 3 bases at V and 5 bases at J, with 9 bases between. The DNA for the CDR3 is TGTGCCAGCAGTGACGGGGGAGGAGATACGCAGTATTTT. This encodes CASSDGGGDTQYF. The variable domain in full, completed from reference TRBV2 and TRBJ2-3, reads EPEVTQTPSHQVTQMGQEVILRCVPISNHLYFYWYRQILGQKVEFLVSFYNNEISEKSEIFDDQFSVERPDGSNFTLKIRSTKLEDSAMYFCASSDGGGDTQYFGPGTRLTVL.

Only a few counts were recorded for this clone. The genes are TRBV19 and TRBJ1-3; 7 bases line up with TRBD1. Trimming removed 4 bases from V and 0 bases from J; junction bases left unmatched: 9. Germline assignment: CDR1 LNHDA and CDR2 SQIVND (reference sequence). This CDR3 is built from 17 residues. The CDR3: CASSTTDRTPSGNTIYF. The CDR3 DNA follows: TGTGCCAGTAGTACCACGGACAGGACCCCCTCTGGAAACACCATATATTTT.

The chain employs TRBV4-2 and TRBJ2-7; D might be TRBD1 (5 bases). The CDR3 has 13 residues. Germline V gene data show CDR1 as LGHNA and CDR2 as YNFKEQ. Trimming removed 0 bases at V and 2 bases at J, with 5 bases between. CDR3 bases: TGTGCCAGCAGCCAAGAAGGGGCCTACGAGCAGTACTTC. This codes for CASSQEGAYEQYF.

This chain's CDR3 is CASSVTPSGGASTDTQYF. The CDR3 nucleotides read TGTGCCAGCAGCGTAACCCCTAGCGGGGGGGCCTCCACAGATACGCAGTATTTT. The rearrangement joins TRBV9 to TRBJ2-3, with 12 bases aligning to TRBD2. Germline values: CDR1 SGDLS, CDR2 YYNGEE. Trimming cost V 1 base and J 2 bases; bases outside gene matches: 8. The CDR3 covers 18 residues.

The rearrangement joins TRBV6-2 or TRBV6-3 to TRBJ2-1, with a tentative D call TRBD2 (5 bases). Trimming pared 6 bases from V and 6 bases from J, leaving 12 bases between. This CDR3 comprises 13 residues. Per the germline V gene, CDR1 is MNHEY and CDR2 is SVGEGT. CDR3 region: CASSLVRVNEQFF. As DNA, the CDR3 is TGTGCCAGCAGCCTCGTGCGGGTCAATGAGCAGTTCTTC.

This chain connects TRBV27 to TRBJ2-1; 10 bases map to TRBD1. Germline V gene lookup returns CDR1 MNHEY and CDR2 SMNVEV (reference sequence). J gave up 6 bases and V 3 bases, and 5 bases lay outside the gene matches. CDR3 length: 15 amino acids. Here the CDR3 reads CASSLGTGVINEQFF. CDR3 coding DNA: TGTGCCAGCAGTTTGGGGACAGGGGTTATCAATGAGCAGTTCTTC.

The CDR3 protein is CASSWTGNEQFF. CDR3 nucleotides: TGCGCCAGCAGCTGGACTGGGAATGAGCAGTTCTTC. The chain carries TRBV5-1 and TRBJ2-1; tentative D call: TRBD2 (5 bases). The CDR3 contains 12 residues. Trimming cost V 3 bases and J 7 bases, with 8 bases left between them. Per germline, CDR1 SGHRS and CDR2 YFSETQ.

The V call is TRBV19, the J call TRBJ2-1, with TRBD2 identical over 12 bases. The CDR3 covers 15 residues. Germline-derived CDR1 and CDR2 are LNHDA and SQIVND (reference sequence). V dropped 4 bases and J dropped 7; count of bases not matched to a gene: 5. CDR3 sequence reads: CASSTRTSGNNEQFF. The CDR3 DNA sequence: TGTGCCAGTAGTACGCGGACTAGCGGGAATAATGAGCAGTTCTTC.

The J gene is TRBJ1-5, the V gene TRBV14; D is perhaps TRBD1 (6 bases). Trimming removed 2 bases from V and 6 bases from J, with 23 bases in between. The CDR3 is 18 residues long. Looked up from germline, CDR1 is SGHDN and CDR2 is FVKESK. CDR3 DNA sequence: TGTGCCAGCAGCCAACCTCCACGGGCCAGGGGCAAGGCTCAGCCCCAGCATTTT. Residues: CASSQPPRARGKAQPQHF.